These T cell receptor beta chains were read from a single sample in a study of PD-1 blockade in classical Hodgkin lymphoma. Sequencing was performed with immunoSEQ multiplex PCR; in TCRdb, only in-frame clones are kept and a portion is missing. The sample records tens of thousands of clones, 90% to 95% being singletons. Material: peripheral blood mononuclear cells (PBMCs). These TCRs come from a human donor with classical Hodgkin lymphoma. Each CDR3 is given with its conserved first and last residue. The order of the fields is J gene, clone size, V gene, CDR3 protein. Not every row has a clone size; where given, it reads once, few, many or a size class.

>TRBJ2-1|once|TRBV15
CATSRDPAGTYNEQFF
>TRBJ2-3|-|TRBV28
CASRLHRGLAVPDTQYF
>TRBJ2-6|-|TRBV11-3
CASSFLDREGKGANVLTF
>TRBJ2-3|once|TRBV7-2
CASSSGGRVIDTQYF
>TRBJ2-7|-|TRBV5-1
CASSLDGGASYEQYF
>TRBJ2-3|once|TRBV10-3
CAISPGLVTDTQYF
>TRBJ1-5|-|TRBV10-3
CAISEGRDANSNQPQHF
>TRBJ1-6|-|TRBV19
CASSRTGTNSPLHF
>TRBJ2-7|few|TRBV19
CASSIAASGSGEQYF
>TRBJ1-2|-|TRBV2
CASSLDPNYGYTF
>TRBJ1-4|once|TRBV19
CASSIVNEKLFF
>TRBJ2-3|-|TRBV9
CASSVGVGTDTQYF
>TRBJ2-7|-|TRBV7-2
CASSRDGYEQYF
>TRBJ2-2|once|TRBV7-9
CASSVGSSGNTGELFF
>TRBJ2-7|-|TRBV28
CASSLGRALTYEQYF
>TRBJ1-5|-|TRBV29-1
CSVTWGGSNQPQHF
>TRBJ1-2|-|TRBV2
CASRGDTTNYGYTF
>TRBJ2-4|-|TRBV19
CASSMTVDIQYF
>TRBJ2-1|-|TRBV7-2
CASSPSGSAYNEQFF
>TRBJ2-7|-|TRBV6-6
CASSRGEGGYEQYF
>TRBJ2-1|-|TRBV7-2
CASSLVGSSGRNEQFF
>TRBJ2-3|-|TRBV5-1
CASRLRGADTQYF
>TRBJ2-3|-|TRBV10-3
CAISESRDTQYF
>TRBJ1-1|-|TRBV7-8
CASSLAGTGGLRVTEAFF
>TRBJ2-7|-|TRBV11-2
CASTAAVSSSYEQYF
>TRBJ2-5|-|TRBV7-9
CASSLGGPSGETQYF
>TRBJ2-7|-|TRBV7-7
CASSPGLAGAGYEQYF
>TRBJ2-1|-|TRBV6-5
CASSYFKGHEQFF
>TRBJ1-3|-|TRBV5-4
CASSRGRAGNTIYF
>TRBJ2-3|-|TRBV7-2
CASSYNRAVGTQYF
>TRBJ2-7|-|TRBV30
CAWSSRGWQYF
>TRBJ1-2|once|TRBV27
CASSVTSANYGYTF
>TRBJ1-2|-|TRBV19
CARNRGNYGYTF
>TRBJ2-3|-|TRBV9
CASSPSGAGGITDTQYF
>TRBJ2-6|once|TRBV18
CASSQVQGAVGANVLTF
>TRBJ2-7|once|TRBV28
CASEGYEQYF
>TRBJ1-5|few|TRBV6-1
CASSEVGRGYDSNQPQHF
>TRBJ2-2|-|TRBV5-1
CASSKRQSSGELFF
>TRBJ1-2|-|TRBV27
CASSLDGEGYGYTF
>TRBJ2-7|-|TRBV4-2
CASSPPTRSAGAYEQYF
>TRBJ2-3|-|TRBV20-1
CSARPTDTQYF